Following are 24 T cell receptor beta chains from one sample sequenced in a study of T-cell reconstitution after alpha-beta-depleted transplantation in children listed by TCRdb under 2016. The library was made by PCR. The sequencing machine was an Illumina HiSeq 2500. TCR libraries were prepared with molecular barcoding, using unique molecular identifiers to normalize TCRbeta repertoire quantification. TCRdb redid the processing of the public reads, applying fastp at Q25 and MiXCR, and retained in-frame beta chains. Each entry merges the rows of one CDR3 protein and shows their most common DNA and genes. Across this sample there are 83,000 or so distinct CDR3 sequences, with roughly 8.4% seen only once. The top ten constitute under 8% of the sample. This specimen was PBMCs from the stem cell graft donor, taken from the stem cell graft. These receptors originate from a human donor who donated a stem cell graft to a child with congenital amegakaryocytic thrombocytopenia.

This clonotype was detected many times. The V gene is TRBV6-1, the J gene TRBJ1-6; D is possibly TRBD1 (5 bases). CDR3 size: 16 residues. The V gene's germline CDR1 is MNHNS and CDR2 SASEGT. V was pared by 3 bases and J by 7 bases, with 16 bases between. The CDR3 loop is CASSDYAGRDNSPLHF. CDR3 coding DNA: TGTGCCAGCAGTGACTATGCGGGACGGGACAATTCACCCCTCCACTTT.

Many counts were recorded for this clonotype. This sequence joins TRBV6-5 and TRBJ2-1; maybe TRBD2 (5 bases). The germline V gene has CDR1 MNHEY and CDR2 SVGAGI. This CDR3 is 13 amino acids long. Trimming shortened V by 0 bases and J by 9 bases, and 9 bases separated the two germline ends. The CDR3 nucleotides are TGTGCCAGCAGTTACTCAAGAGGAGGTGAGCAGTTCTTC. Amino acid sequence: CASSYSRGGEQFF.

This clonotype was picked up many times. The chain combines TRBV28 with TRBJ2-2, with TRBD1 matching 8 bases. The CDR3 has 16 amino acids. J lost 3 bases, V lost 6 bases, and 9 bases had no gene match. CDR1 and CDR2 (germline): MDHEN, SYDVKM. This CDR3 is CASRRPQGADTGELFF. The CDR3 DNA reads TGTGCCAGCAGGAGACCCCAGGGGGCCGACACCGGGGAGCTGTTTTTT.

This clonotype was seen repeatedly, ten times or more. The V gene is TRBV13, the J gene TRBJ1-1; tentative D call: TRBD1 (5 bases). V lost 2 bases and J lost 5, with 15 bases in between. Germline V lookup: CDR1 PRHDT, CDR2 FYEKMQ (reference sequence). The CDR3 has 15 amino acids. The CDR3 DNA is TGTGCCAGCAGCTTATCATGGGGGAGTGGAACTGAAGCTTTCTTT. Protein: CASSLSWGSGTEAFF.

There are many counts of this clonotype. The chain has TRBV29-1 and TRBJ2-3, with TRBD1 matching 7 bases. The V gene end was trimmed by 6 bases and the J gene end by 2 bases; junction bases not matched to a gene: 5. The CDR3 runs 13 residues. From germline, CDR1 is SQVTM and CDR2 ANQGSEA. In DNA form, the CDR3 reads TGCAGCGTCCTGACAGGGCTCACAGATACGCAGTATTTT. Protein: CSVLTGLTDTQYF.

This clonotype has ten or more counts. The chain carries TRBV28 and TRBJ2-7, with unresolved D. CDR3 length: 12 residues. Germline V gene sequence: CDR1 MDHEN, CDR2 SYDVKM. The ends were cut back, 2 bases at V and 5 bases at J, with 7 bases in the middle. The CDR3 sequence: CASSLIRNEQYF. DNA for the CDR3: TGTGCCAGCAGTTTAATCCGGAACGAGCAGTACTTC.

This clonotype came up many times. V is TRBV20-1 and J is TRBJ2-1; 14 bases agree with TRBD2. Trimming removed 6 bases from V and 7 bases from J; junction bases left unmatched: 14. From germline, CDR1 is DFQATT and CDR2 SNEGSKA (reference sequence). The CDR3 runs to 17 residues. CDR3 sequence (DNA): TGCAGTGCCCCTGCGCCGGGACTAGCGGGAGTTCGGAATGAGCAGTTCTTC. It yields the protein CSAPAPGLAGVRNEQFF.

This clonotype was counted ten times or more. V is TRBV20-1 and J is TRBJ2-3; a possible D gene is TRBD2 (6 bases). Trimming took off 0 bases at V and 3 bases at J, with 13 bases between the two ends. Germline V CDR1 and CDR2: DFQATT, SNEGSKA (reference sequence). This CDR3 region has 15 residues. The CDR3: CSARDWGEGTDTQYF. CDR3 DNA: TGCAGTGCTAGAGATTGGGGGGAAGGAACAGATACGCAGTATTTT.

This clonotype was recorded many times. The chain combines TRBV29-1 with TRBJ2-7; TRBD1 might be the D (5 bases). Per the germline V gene, CDR1 is SQVTM and CDR2 is ANQGSEA. The CDR3 spans 12 residues. V gave up 7 bases and J gave up 6 bases, with 16 bases separating them. The CDR3 region is CSAVEGVGEQYF. For the CDR3, the DNA is TGCAGCGCCGTAGAAGGGGTGGGCGAGCAGTACTTC.

This clonotype came up many times. V is TRBV7-9 and J is TRBJ1-2, with D tentatively TRBD1 (6 bases). This CDR3 comprises 15 residues. Germline V gives CDR1 SEHNR, CDR2 FQNEAQ (reference sequence). Trimming removed 5 bases from V and 8 bases from J, with 21 bases in between. CDR3 protein: CASSHKDTGSPGYTF. The CDR3 DNA reads as TGTGCCAGCAGCCATAAAGACACAGGGAGCCCGGGCTACACCTTC.

On this clonotype: A single base separates this from a much larger clone, so it may be a read error. The chain couples TRBV29-1 to TRBJ2-4, with TRBD1 as a possible D gene (7 bases). Germline V gene sequence: CDR1 SQVTM, CDR2 ANQGSEA. This CDR3 spans 12 amino acids. DNA for the CDR3: TGCAGCTGCGGGACAGCTAAAACCATTCAGTACTTC. It codes for CSCGTAKTIQYF.

This clonotype was seen a few times. At one end, the junction sequence differs from germline, possibly due to a read error. The chain has TRBV5-8 and TRBJ1-1; 7 bases are shared with TRBD1. Germline CDR1 is SGHTS and CDR2 is YDEGEE. The CDR3 length is 11 residues. The CDR3 protein is CASSLVSRGPF. CDR3 nucleotides: TGTGCCAGCAGCTTGGTCAGTAGGGGGCCTTTT.

This clonotype has at least ten counts. The V and J genes are TRBV20-1 and TRBJ2-1; D possibly uses TRBD1 or TRBD2 (6 bases each). The germline V gene has CDR1 DFQATT and CDR2 SNEGSKA (reference sequence). This CDR3 is 14 amino acids long. Trimming left V 5 bases short and J 1 base short, with 12 bases between. CDR3 coding DNA: TGCAGTGCTCCTGGGGGGACATCCTACAATGAGCAGTTCTTC. This sequence encodes CSAPGGTSYNEQFF.

This clonotype was picked up a small number of times. This may come from a read error, since a much larger clone is one base off. This rearrangement joins TRBV30 to TRBJ1-2; the match to TRBD1 covers 7 bases. There are 13 residues in the CDR3. Germline CDR1 and CDR2: GTSNPN and SVGIG (reference sequence). Trimming at V came to 2 bases and at J to 6 bases, leaving 6 bases not matched to a gene. This CDR3 reads CAWSLSQGNGYTF. CDR3 DNA sequence: TGTGCCTGGAGTCTATCACAGGGGAATGGCTACACCTTC.

This clonotype was counted many times. V usage is TRBV5-1 and J usage is TRBJ2-2, with a possible D match to TRBD1 (5 bases). Between the trimmed V and J ends, which lost 4 bases and 1 base, there was a span of 11 bases. Germline V CDR1 and CDR2: SGHRS, YFSETQ. The CDR3 has 15 amino acids. The CDR3 DNA is TGCGCCAGCAGCCCGGACACCGGGAACACCGGGGAGCTGTTTTTT. It codes for CASSPDTGNTGELFF.

The sample holds many counts of this clonotype. The chain employs TRBV27 and TRBJ1-2, with TRBD1 identical over 7 bases. The CDR3 spans 14 residues. Per the germline V gene, CDR1 is MNHEY and CDR2 is SMNVEV (reference sequence). J gave up 6 bases and V 6 bases, and 10 bases lay outside the gene matches. For the CDR3, the DNA is TGTGCCAGCAGCCTGACAGGGTTGGGAAATGGCTACACCTTC. Translating it yields CASSLTGLGNGYTF.

Points on this clonotype: Given a much more abundant clone one base away, this may be a read error. The chain carries TRBV5-1 and TRBJ2-6, with D perhaps matching TRBD1 (5 bases). Germline V gene data show CDR1 as SGHRS and CDR2 as YFSETQ. This CDR3 comprises 17 residues. CDR3 amino acids: CASSLRVVASGANGLTF. Here the CDR3 DNA reads TGCGCCAGCAGCTTGCGCGTTGTAGCCTCTGGGGCCAACGGCCTGACTTTC.

This clonotype has ten or more counts. The J gene is TRBJ2-5, the V gene TRBV29-1, with D tentatively TRBD2 (5 bases). This CDR3 has 14 residues. CDR1 and CDR2 (germline): SQVTM, ANQGSEA. Trimming removed 7 bases at V and 5 bases at J, with 20 bases between. Written as DNA, the CDR3 is TGCAGCGGTCTTCAACGAGGAGGTGGGGAGACCCAGTACTTC. Translation: CSGLQRGGGETQYF.

This clonotype was found many times. This chain connects TRBV5-1 to TRBJ2-7; no firm D call. This CDR3 is 15 amino acids long. Trimming took 1 base from V and 0 from J, leaving 11 bases between them. Germline V gene sequence: CDR1 SGHRS, CDR2 YFSETQ. This CDR3 is CASSLQATSSYEQYF. DNA of the CDR3: TGCGCCAGCAGCTTGCAGGCTACCAGCTCCTACGAGCAGTACTTC. Supplemented by reference TRBV5-1 and TRBJ2-7, the full variable domain reads KAGVTQTPRYLIKTRGQQVTLSCSPISGHRSVSWYQQTPGQGLQFLFEYFSETQRNKGNFPGRFSGRQFSNSRSEMNVSTLELGDSALYLCASSLQATSSYEQYFGPGTRLTVT.

This clonotype has at least ten counts. The chain couples TRBV24-1 to TRBJ1-2; D perhaps matches TRBD1 (6 bases). The CDR3 consists of 13 residues. The germline V and J ends were trimmed by 0 bases and 8 bases, with 9 bases remaining between them. The germline gives CDR1 KGHDR, CDR2 SFDVKD. This CDR3 reads CATSDLTGNGYTF. The CDR3 DNA is TGTGCCACCAGTGATTTGACAGGGAACGGCTACACCTTC.

Many counts were recorded for this clonotype. The V and J genes are TRBV28 and TRBJ2-7; tentative D call: TRBD1 (6 bases). CDR1 is MDHEN and CDR2 is SYDVKM in the germline V gene. V lost 5 bases and J 0 bases, leaving 26 bases between the germline ends. The CDR3 covers 19 residues. The CDR3, as DNA: TGTGCCAGCAGTAACGTCCCTTGGGCAGGGGACCTTAACTCCTACGAGCAGTACTTC. It codes for CASSNVPWAGDLNSYEQYF.

At least ten counts were recorded for this clonotype. The CDR3 DNA follows: TGTGCCAGCACCAGCTGGCAGGGAGACTATGGCTACACCTTC. This codes for CASTSWQGDYGYTF. The rearrangement joins TRBV7-2 to TRBJ1-2; D might be TRBD1 (5 bases). CDR1 is SGHTA and CDR2 is FQGNSA in the germline V gene. The CDR3 has 14 residues. V was cut by 7 bases and J by 3 bases, with 15 bases left in between.

There are many counts of this clonotype. The chain combines TRBV29-1 with TRBJ2-1, with no clear D. Trimming pared 6 bases from V and 5 bases from J, leaving 17 bases between. Germline-derived CDR1 and CDR2 are SQVTM and ANQGSEA. The CDR3 loop spans 14 amino acids. The CDR3 region has the DNA TGCAGCGTGGGTTTACTCCTTAGGGACAATGAGCAGTTCTTC. It encodes CSVGLLLRDNEQFF.

This clonotype was observed at least ten times. The rearrangement uses TRBV5-1 and TRBJ2-5, with D unresolved. Germline V gene lookup returns CDR1 SGHRS and CDR2 YFSETQ. V was shortened by 0 bases and J by 0 bases, with 3 bases between the two germline ends. The CDR3 is made up of 13 amino acids. As DNA, the CDR3 is TGCGCCAGCAGCTTGGACTACCAAGAGACCCAGTACTTC. This codes for CASSLDYQETQYF. Variable domain in full (rest from reference TRBV5-1 and TRBJ2-5): KAGVTQTPRYLIKTRGQQVTLSCSPISGHRSVSWYQQTPGQGLQFLFEYFSETQRNKGNFPGRFSGRQFSNSRSEMNVSTLELGDSALYLCASSLDYQETQYFGPGTRLLVL.